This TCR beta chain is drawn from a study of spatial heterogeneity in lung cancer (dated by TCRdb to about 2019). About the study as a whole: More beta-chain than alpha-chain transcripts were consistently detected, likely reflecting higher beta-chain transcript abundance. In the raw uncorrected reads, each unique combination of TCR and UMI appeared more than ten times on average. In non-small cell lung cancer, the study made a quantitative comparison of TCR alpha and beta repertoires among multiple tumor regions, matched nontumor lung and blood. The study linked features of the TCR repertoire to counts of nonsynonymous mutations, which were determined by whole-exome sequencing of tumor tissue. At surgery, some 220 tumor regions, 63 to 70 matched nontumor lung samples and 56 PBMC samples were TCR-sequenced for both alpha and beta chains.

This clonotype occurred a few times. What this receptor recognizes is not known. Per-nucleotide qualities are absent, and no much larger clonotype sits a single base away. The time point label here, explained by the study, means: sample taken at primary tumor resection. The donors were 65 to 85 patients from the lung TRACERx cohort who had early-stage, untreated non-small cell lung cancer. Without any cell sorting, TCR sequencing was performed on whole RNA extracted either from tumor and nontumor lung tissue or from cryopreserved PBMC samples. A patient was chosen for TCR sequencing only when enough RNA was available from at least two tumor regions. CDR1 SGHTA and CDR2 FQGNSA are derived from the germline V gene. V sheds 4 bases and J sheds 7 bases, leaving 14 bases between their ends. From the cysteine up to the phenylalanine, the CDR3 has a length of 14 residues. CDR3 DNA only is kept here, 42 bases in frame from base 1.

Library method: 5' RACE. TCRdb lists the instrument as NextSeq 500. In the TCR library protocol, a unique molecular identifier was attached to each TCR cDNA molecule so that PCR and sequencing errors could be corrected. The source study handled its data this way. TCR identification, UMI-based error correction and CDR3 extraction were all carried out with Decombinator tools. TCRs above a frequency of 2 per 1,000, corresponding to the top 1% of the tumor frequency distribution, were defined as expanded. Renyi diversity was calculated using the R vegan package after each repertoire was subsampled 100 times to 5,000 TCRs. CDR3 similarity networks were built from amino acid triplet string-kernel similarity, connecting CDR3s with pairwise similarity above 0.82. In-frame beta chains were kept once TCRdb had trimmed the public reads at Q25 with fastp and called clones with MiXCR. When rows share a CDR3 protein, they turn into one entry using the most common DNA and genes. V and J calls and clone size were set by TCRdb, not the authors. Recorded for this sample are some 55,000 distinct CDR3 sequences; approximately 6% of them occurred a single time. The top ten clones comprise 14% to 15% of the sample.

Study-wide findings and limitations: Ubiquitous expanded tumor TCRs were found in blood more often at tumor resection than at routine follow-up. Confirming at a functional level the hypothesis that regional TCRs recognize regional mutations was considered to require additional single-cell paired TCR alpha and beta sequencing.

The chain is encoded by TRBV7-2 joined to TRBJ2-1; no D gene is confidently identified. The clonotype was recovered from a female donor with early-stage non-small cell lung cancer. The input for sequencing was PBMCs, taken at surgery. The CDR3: CASSYVTNGNEQFF. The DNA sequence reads TGTGCCAGCAGCTATGTTACAAACGGAAATGAGCAGTTCTTC.